The present entry profiles one T cell receptor beta chain with its context. Its target is not known. V was pared by 6 bases and J by 8 bases, with 26 bases between. This CDR3 region has 16 residues. Germline V CDR1 and CDR2: SGHVS, FQNEAQ. The sorted Tregs were CD4+CD25+CD127-/low cells. MiXCR, applied by TCRdb to the 5' RACE reads, yields one record per CDR3 protein. Seen here are some 30,000 distinct CDR3 sequences, 27% observed once, and the top ten hold over 2%. Findings and caveats of the study: Tumor Tregs overlapped most with tumor, then blood, naive CD4+ cells.

The receptor's source is a female donor with breast cancer. Sequencing used tumor-infiltrating Tregs sorted from the breast tumor. The chain is built from TRBV7-8 and TRBJ2-7; D perhaps matches TRBD2 (5 bases). CDR3 coding DNA: TGTGCCAGCAGTACTAGGGCAGGAACCCCAGAGGAAAAGCAGTACTTC. Protein: CASSTRAGTPEEKQYF.